Listed below are T cell receptor beta chains from one sample, sequenced in a study of blood T cell repertoires in COVID-19. Assay used: immunoSEQ multiplex PCR; TCRdb lists only in-frame clones, some missing. Of more than 300,000 clones listed, about 85% are singletons. The specimen sequenced was PBMCs or T cells enriched from blood (not recorded which). The receptors were sampled from a woman aged 30 to 39 who had recovered from COVID-19. CDR3s include the opening cysteine and the closing phenylalanine or tryptophan.

CDR3aa: CASSPDSNYGYTF; v_gene: TRBV9; j_gene: TRBJ1-2
CDR3aa: CASSSQGQRMNTEAFF; v_gene: TRBV7-6; j_gene: TRBJ1-1
CDR3aa: CASSWRQGNSPLHF; v_gene: TRBV6-5; j_gene: TRBJ1-6
CDR3aa: CASSFLGTGNYGYTF; v_gene: TRBV6-5; j_gene: TRBJ1-2
CDR3aa: CASSRTGTWLYEQYF; v_gene: TRBV3-1/TRBV3-2; j_gene: TRBJ2-7
CDR3aa: CASSLVSVDTQYF; v_gene: TRBV11-2; j_gene: TRBJ2-3
CDR3aa: CASSPTLRDEQFF; v_gene: TRBV2; j_gene: TRBJ2-1
CDR3aa: CASSRGVVGETQYF; v_gene: TRBV7-7; j_gene: TRBJ2-5
CDR3aa: CASSVEASGSLADTQYF; v_gene: TRBV9; j_gene: TRBJ2-3
CDR3aa: CASVPGSADTEAFF; v_gene: TRBV6-5; j_gene: TRBJ1-1
CDR3aa: CSVATQLRRNTEAFF; v_gene: TRBV29-1; j_gene: TRBJ1-1
CDR3aa: CSVEADSSYEQYF; v_gene: TRBV29-1; j_gene: TRBJ2-7
CDR3aa: CASSPRTGDGGTEAFF; v_gene: TRBV18; j_gene: TRBJ1-1
CDR3aa: CASSPSQAQSRGTEAFF; v_gene: TRBV18; j_gene: TRBJ1-1
CDR3aa: CASSLEGWGQLNTEAFF; v_gene: TRBV7-9; j_gene: TRBJ1-1
CDR3aa: CAWSVGGWSVGNQPQHF; v_gene: TRBV30; j_gene: TRBJ1-5
CDR3aa: CASSPKAASYNEQFF; v_gene: TRBV18; j_gene: TRBJ2-1
CDR3aa: CAWTGGRGQPQHF; v_gene: TRBV30; j_gene: TRBJ1-5
CDR3aa: CASSPRRSDGYTF; v_gene: TRBV18; j_gene: TRBJ1-2
CDR3aa: CASSPVAGAQETQYF; v_gene: TRBV2; j_gene: TRBJ2-5
CDR3aa: CASRQTVLNTEAFF; v_gene: TRBV19; j_gene: TRBJ1-1
CDR3aa: CASSDEGGTGELFF; v_gene: TRBV2; j_gene: TRBJ2-2
CDR3aa: CASSPTGIGYTF; v_gene: TRBV12-3/TRBV12-4; j_gene: TRBJ1-2
CDR3aa: CASQRELNTEAFF; v_gene: TRBV5-1; j_gene: TRBJ1-1
CDR3aa: CASSPDRRSSTDTQYF; v_gene: TRBV7-9; j_gene: TRBJ2-3
CDR3aa: CASRTTGNTEAFF; v_gene: TRBV19; j_gene: TRBJ1-1
CDR3aa: CASSSGQGVSPLHF; v_gene: TRBV7-2; j_gene: TRBJ1-6
CDR3aa: CASSRGSAIGTNGYTF; v_gene: TRBV11-2; j_gene: TRBJ1-2
CDR3aa: CASSVRTTGAQPDQPQHF; v_gene: TRBV7-8; j_gene: TRBJ1-5
CDR3aa: CAWTPTEGAFEAFF; v_gene: TRBV30; j_gene: TRBJ1-1
CDR3aa: CASSSGHLTAQPQHF; v_gene: TRBV5-6; j_gene: TRBJ1-5
CDR3aa: CASSSTGQGNEQYF; v_gene: TRBV6-6; j_gene: TRBJ2-7
CDR3aa: CASSVDRSFGNTIYF; v_gene: TRBV13; j_gene: TRBJ1-3
CDR3aa: CASSARQGAAGELFF; v_gene: TRBV9; j_gene: TRBJ2-2
CDR3aa: CSARLVHEQYF; v_gene: TRBV20-1; j_gene: TRBJ2-7
CDR3aa: CASSQVQSYGYTF; v_gene: TRBV14; j_gene: TRBJ1-2
CDR3aa: CASSQAGQGANTGELFF; v_gene: TRBV3-1/TRBV3-2; j_gene: TRBJ2-2
CDR3aa: CASRTSESTDTQYF; v_gene: TRBV7-9; j_gene: TRBJ2-3
CDR3aa: CASSLSTSGVYEQYF; v_gene: TRBV11-2; j_gene: TRBJ2-7
CDR3aa: CATSRDRGNQPQHF; v_gene: TRBV15; j_gene: TRBJ1-5
CDR3aa: CASSAFRDRGSDTQYF; v_gene: TRBV9; j_gene: TRBJ2-3
CDR3aa: CASSSARGQSTDTQYF; v_gene: TRBV6-9; j_gene: TRBJ2-3
CDR3aa: CASLDTEAFF; v_gene: TRBV28; j_gene: TRBJ1-1
CDR3aa: CASRPTTSGGALQYF; v_gene: TRBV6-5; j_gene: TRBJ2-7
CDR3aa: CASSEAQTYNSPLHF; v_gene: TRBV25-1; j_gene: TRBJ1-6
CDR3aa: CASSLGGQGGTEAFF; v_gene: TRBV18; j_gene: TRBJ1-1
CDR3aa: CASRQGPNTIYF; v_gene: TRBV6-5; j_gene: TRBJ1-3